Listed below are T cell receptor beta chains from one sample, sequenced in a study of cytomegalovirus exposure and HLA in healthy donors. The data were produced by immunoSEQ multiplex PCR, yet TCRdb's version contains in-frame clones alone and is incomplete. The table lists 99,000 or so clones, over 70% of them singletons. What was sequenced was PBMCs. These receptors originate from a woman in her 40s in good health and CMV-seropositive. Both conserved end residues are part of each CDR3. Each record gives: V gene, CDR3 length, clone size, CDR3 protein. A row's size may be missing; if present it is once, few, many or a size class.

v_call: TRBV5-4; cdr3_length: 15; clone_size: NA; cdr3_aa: CASSLISLAGDTQYF
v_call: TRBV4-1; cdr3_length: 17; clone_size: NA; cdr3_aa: CASSRQGFILSGNTIYF
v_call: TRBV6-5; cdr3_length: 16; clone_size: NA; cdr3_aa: CASSYWPGQNNSPLHF
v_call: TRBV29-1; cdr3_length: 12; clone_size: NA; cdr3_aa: CSGGQGHAEAFF
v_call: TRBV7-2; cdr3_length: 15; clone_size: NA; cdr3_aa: CASSLERGGAGELFF
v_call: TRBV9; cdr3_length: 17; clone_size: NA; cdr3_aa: CASSVEGTGLLGYGYTF
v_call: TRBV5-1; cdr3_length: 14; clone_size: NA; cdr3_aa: CASSLPGSGNTIYF
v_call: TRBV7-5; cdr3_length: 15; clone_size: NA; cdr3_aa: CVRSLLDYSNQPQHF
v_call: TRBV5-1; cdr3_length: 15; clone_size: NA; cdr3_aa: CASSLPAASTDTQYF
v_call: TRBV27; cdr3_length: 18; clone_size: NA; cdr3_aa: CASKRGPIGLAGTGELFF
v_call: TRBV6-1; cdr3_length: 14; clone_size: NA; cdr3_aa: CASSERRSNQPQHF
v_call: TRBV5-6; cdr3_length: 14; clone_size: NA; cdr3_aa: CASSSGDPYNEQFF
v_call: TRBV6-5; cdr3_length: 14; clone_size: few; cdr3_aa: CASSAPGILTEAFF
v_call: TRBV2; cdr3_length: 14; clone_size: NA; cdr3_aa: CASSLYRQGHEQFF